This entry describes one TCR beta chain. No antigen is known for it. The entry originates in a study of radiation and T cells in renal cell carcinoma. Notes on the study in general: Top tumor clonotypes rose in blood 2 weeks post-radiation, then contracted. Pretreatment tumor biopsies were lacking, so baseline clonotypes are unknown.

Germline lookup yields CDR1 SGHNT and CDR2 YYREEE (reference sequence). Trimming took off 4 bases at V and 5 bases at J, with 18 bases between the two ends. The CDR3 is 15 residues long. The time point denotes: blood 4 weeks post-SBRT, at nephrectomy. Treatment reported: 15 Gy SBRT to primary tumor, nephrectomy 4 weeks later. Nephrectomy followed 15 Gy stereotactic body radiation by 4 weeks. Clones were sequenced by immunoSEQ multiplex PCR, and TCRdb holds only the in-frame ones, with some missing. The sample yields just under 150,000 clones, roughly 90% seen once. The gene calls are TRBV5-4 and TRBJ1-1; weak D call: TRBD1 (6 bases). The clonotype originates from a woman between 45 and 65 years old with renal cell carcinoma. The sample in question was blood, obtained from a patient whose treatment included radiotherapy and nephrectomy. The CDR3 spells CASSDGGARRTEAFF. CDR3 sequence (DNA): TGTGCCAGCAGCGACGGGGGGGCCCGGAGGACTGAAGCTTTCTTT. The variable domain in full, completed from reference TRBV5-4 and TRBJ1-1, reads ETGVTQSPTHLIKTRGQQVTLRCSSQSGHNTVSWYQQALGQGPQFIFQYYREEENGRGNFPPRFSGLQFPNYSSELNVNALELDDSALYLCASSDGGARRTEAFFGQGTRLTVV.